The 24 T cell receptor beta chains in this list originate from one sample, sequenced in a study of T cell repertoires in cytomegalovirus infection. TCRdb recomputed calls from the reads with MiXCR, one row per CDR3 protein. This sample has a few hundred thousand distinct CDR3 sequences, with roughly 15% found just once. Sequenced sample: PBMCs. These receptors all stem from a human donor in good health (CMV status not recorded). Some clones in this sample may be carry-over from other donors' samples.

The chain uses TRBV20-1 and TRBJ1-1; D perhaps matches TRBD1 (5 bases). CDR1 and CDR2 from the germline V gene are DFQATT and SNEGSKA (reference sequence). V dropped 0 bases and J dropped 1 base, with 9 bases sitting between them. The CDR3 length is 14 residues. CDR3 nucleotide sequence: TGCAGTGCTAGAGACCCAGGGAGGAACACTGAAGCTTTCTTT. Encoded protein: CSARDPGRNTEAFF.

V and J are TRBV12-3 or TRBV12-4 and TRBJ1-2; 9 nucleotides line up with TRBD1. J was trimmed by 13 bases and V by 6 bases; bases with no gene match: 15. CDR3 length: 14 residues. The CDR3 protein is CASSTTGTGTGRTF. CDR3 DNA sequence: TGTGCCAGCAGCACAACCGGGACAGGGACGGGACGCACCTTC.

This clonotype was observed at least ten times. The rearrangement joins TRBV28 to TRBJ1-1, with a possible D match to TRBD1 (6 bases). Germline CDR1 and CDR2: MDHEN and SYDVKM. There are 12 residues in the CDR3. The V and J ends lost 4 bases and 7 bases respectively, with 10 bases between them. The CDR3 DNA is TGTGCCAGCAGTTCCCTAGGGGGTGAAGCTTTCTTT. Translating it yields CASSSLGGEAFF.

Comment on this clonotype: Given a far larger clone just one base away, this is likely a sequencing read error. This chain connects TRBV6-2 or TRBV6-3 to TRBJ2-5; D is undetermined. Trimming shortened V by 6 bases and J by 2 bases, and 4 bases separated the two germline ends. Germline V gene lookup returns CDR1 MNHEY and CDR2 SVGEGT. The CDR3 runs 11 residues. CDR3 nucleotide sequence: TGTGCCAGCAGACAGCAAGAGACCCAGTACTTC. This translates into CASRQQETQYF.

This clonotype appeared many times. V usage is TRBV7-9 and J usage is TRBJ2-5; D is ambiguous. The V gene lost 3 bases and the J gene lost 0 bases, with 11 bases spanning the gap. CDR1 and CDR2 from the germline V gene are SEHNR and FQNEAQ (reference sequence). The length of the CDR3 is 15 residues. The DNA for the CDR3 is TGTGCCAGCAGCTTGTACCGGACCCACCAAGAGACCCAGTACTTC. It encodes CASSLYRTHQETQYF.

This clonotype was detected ten times or more. The chain couples TRBV20-1 to TRBJ2-5; tentative D call: TRBD2 (6 bases). Trimming left V 2 bases short and J 2 bases short, with 12 bases between. From germline, CDR1 is DFQATT and CDR2 SNEGSKA (reference sequence). The CDR3 contains 14 residues. CDR3 sequence: CSARKPGTQETQYF. In nucleotides, the CDR3 is TGCAGTGCTAGAAAGCCGGGGACTCAAGAGACCCAGTACTTC.

The rearrangement links TRBV5-1 to TRBJ2-3; D is undetermined. V shed 0 bases and J shed 0 bases, with 11 bases lying between them. Germline-derived CDR1 and CDR2 are SGHRS and YFSETQ. The CDR3 has 16 residues. Written as DNA, the CDR3 is TGCGCCAGCAGCTTGGAATTTAGGCCTAGCACAGATACGCAGTATTTT. This gives the protein CASSLEFRPSTDTQYF.

This clonotype was counted a few times. The J gene is TRBJ2-3, the V gene TRBV7-2; TRBD2 matches at 10 bases. CDR3 length: 19 residues. After removal of 1 base from V and 0 bases from J, the junction contained 10 bases not matched to a gene. CDR1 SGHTA and CDR2 FQGNSA come from the germline V gene. The CDR3 here is CASSLGLAGGPLSTDTQYF. The CDR3 DNA follows: TGTGCCAGCAGCTTAGGGTTAGCGGGGGGCCCTCTTAGCACAGATACGCAGTATTTT.

The table lists this clonotype with many counts. The chain uses TRBV7-8 and TRBJ1-1; a possible D gene is TRBD1 (6 bases). V lost 3 bases, J lost 8 bases, and 16 bases lay in between. The CDR3 consists of 14 residues. Germline V gives CDR1 SGHVS, CDR2 FQNEAQ. CDR3: CASSFSGDGLEAFF. DNA of the CDR3: TGTGCCAGCAGCTTTTCAGGGGATGGTTTAGAAGCTTTCTTT.

Turning to this clonotype: A read error may be the cause here, since a much bigger clone is one base away. V usage is TRBV20-1 and J usage is TRBJ1-6, with 11 bases identical to TRBD1. The CDR3 spans 15 residues. From germline, CDR1 is DFQATT and CDR2 SNEGSKA (reference sequence). In nucleotides, the CDR3 is TGCAGTGCTAGCTCAGGACAGGGGGCGAATTCACACCTCCACTTT. It codes for CSASSGQGANSHLHF.

This clonotype has only a few counts. The chain carries TRBV5-1 and TRBJ1-4; 7 bases align to TRBD1. Germline V lookup: CDR1 SGHRS, CDR2 YFSETQ. The CDR3 sequence is 14 residues long. V shed 3 bases and J 11 bases; nucleotides not matched to a gene: 10. The CDR3, as DNA: TGCGCCAGCAGCTCCGGGACAGAGCCGGAGAAACTGTTTTTT. Encoded protein: CASSSGTEPEKLFF.

The CDR3 DNA follows: TGTGCCAGCAGTGCGGGGGAGGCGAATACGCAGTATTTT. This sequence encodes CASSAGEANTQYF. The V gene is TRBV6-4, the J gene TRBJ2-3; a possible D gene is TRBD2 (6 bases). The CDR3 loop spans 13 amino acids. V gave up 4 bases and J gave up 7 bases, with 12 bases separating them. Germline lookup yields CDR1 MRHNA and CDR2 SNTAGT.

This clonotype was detected ten times or more. This chain links TRBV7-8 with TRBJ2-1, with 13 bases identical to TRBD2. The V and J ends lost 1 base and 6 bases, in that order; junction bases with no gene match: 6. The CDR3 is 17 amino acids. In germline, CDR1 is SGHVS, CDR2 FQNEAQ. CDR3 sequence reads: CASSLDPGLAGSNEQFF. CDR3 coding DNA: TGTGCCAGCAGCTTAGATCCGGGACTAGCGGGGAGCAATGAGCAGTTCTTC.

This rearrangement joins TRBV12-3 or TRBV12-4 to TRBJ2-5; D not resolved. The CDR3 extends over 12 amino acids. V dropped 3 bases and J dropped 5 bases, with 7 bases sitting between them. DNA of the CDR3: TGTGCCAGCAGTTTGGATCACGAGACCCAGTACTTC. Translated, it gives CASSLDHETQYF.

The rearrangement joins TRBV4-1 to TRBJ2-3; D might be TRBD1 (5 bases). Trimming took 3 bases from V and 1 from J, leaving 11 bases between them. Germline assignment: CDR1 MGHRA and CDR2 YSYEKL. This CDR3 contains 15 residues. The chain's CDR3 is CASSQFQGGTDTQYF. In DNA, the CDR3 is TGCGCCAGCAGCCAGTTCCAGGGCGGCACAGATACGCAGTATTTT.

This clonotype has just one count. The rearrangement joins TRBV20-1 to TRBJ2-2; weak D call: TRBD1 (5 bases). Germline CDR1 DFQATT, CDR2 SNEGSKA (reference sequence). Trimming removed 0 bases from V and 4 bases from J, with 6 bases in between. The CDR3 consists of 13 residues. CDR3 sequence (DNA): TGCAGTGCTAGAGAAGGGGTCACCGGGGAGCTGTTTTTT. Amino acids: CSAREGVTGELFF.

This clonotype was observed a few times. This rearrangement joins TRBV25-1 to TRBJ1-2; D gene ambiguous. The CDR3 consists of 14 residues. The germline V and J ends were trimmed by 4 bases and 2 bases, with 11 bases remaining between them. Per germline, CDR1 MGHDK and CDR2 SYGVNS. Written as DNA, the CDR3 is TGTGCCAGCAGTGGCCCCAGCCTAAACTATGGCTACACCTTC. This sequence encodes CASSGPSLNYGYTF.

V usage is TRBV28 and J usage is TRBJ1-2, with 10 nucleotides matching TRBD1. J was trimmed by 4 bases and V by 5 bases; bases with no gene match: 13. Germline values: CDR1 MDHEN, CDR2 SYDVKM. This CDR3 spans 17 amino acids. In nucleotides, the CDR3 is TGTGCCAGCAGTCGGGCCGGGACAGGGGTTGGAGGCTATGGCTACACCTTC. As protein: CASSRAGTGVGGYGYTF.

This clonotype was observed many times. The V call is TRBV24-1, the J call TRBJ1-5; TRBD1 matches at 7 bases. The V segment lost 5 bases and the J segment 5 bases; nucleotides outside the gene matches: 5. The germline V gene has CDR1 KGHDR and CDR2 SFDVKD. The CDR3 runs 14 residues. The CDR3 DNA is TGTGCCACCAGTGGGAGACAGGGAGATCAGCCCCAGCATTTT. The encoded protein is CATSGRQGDQPQHF.

This clonotype showed up many times. No DNA is shown, since the ends of the CDR3 on it are uncertain; the CDR3 is the one TCRdb lists. The chain's CDR3 is CASSTSGESYEQYF. This chain links TRBV7-2 with TRBJ2-7; the table's D gene call, TRBD1, was not cross checked with the DNA. Germline CDR1 reads SGHTA; CDR2 reads FQGNSA. The CDR3 sequence runs 14 residues, both termini included.

There are many counts of this clonotype. The chain joins TRBV12-5 to TRBJ1-1; D is undetermined. From germline, CDR1 is LGHNT and CDR2 FRNRAP. This CDR3 is built from 13 residues. The ends were cut back, 5 bases at V and 3 bases at J, with 10 bases in the middle. The CDR3 DNA reads as TGTGCTAGTGGTACGGAGCTAGACACTGAAGCTTTCTTT. It specifies CASGTELDTEAFF.

This chain links TRBV5-1 with TRBJ2-1; D gene unclear. V lost 0 bases to trimming and J lost 0 bases, with 10 bases between them. The CDR3 extends over 16 amino acids. In germline, CDR1 is SGHRS, CDR2 YFSETQ. CDR3 DNA sequence: TGCGCCAGCAGCTTGGCGGCGAGTAGCTCCTACAATGAGCAGTTCTTC. Protein product: CASSLAASSSYNEQFF.

Concerning this clonotype: A much more abundant neighbour one base away suggests this may be a read error. The gene calls are TRBV7-2 and TRBJ1-6, with D possibly TRBD1 on 6 matching bases. The germline CDR1 and CDR2 sequences are SGHTA and FQGNSA. The CDR3 is 16 residues long. Written as DNA, the CDR3 is TGTGTCAGCAGCTTACTGATACAGGGTGGGGATTCACCCCTCCACTTT. Protein: CVSSLLIQGGDSPLHF. The whole variable domain, remainder taken from reference TRBV7-2 and TRBJ1-6, is GAGVSQSPSNKVTEKGKDVELRCDPISGHTALYWYRQSLGQGLEFLIYFQGNSAPDKSGLPSDRFSAERTGGSVSTLTIQRTQQEDSAVYLCVSSLLIQGGDSPLHFGNGTRLTVT.

This clonotype was seen at least ten times. This rearrangement joins TRBV7-2 to TRBJ2-1; no reliable D call. Between the trimmed V and J ends, which lost 5 bases and 4 bases, there was a span of 15 bases. This CDR3 spans 15 amino acids. The germline V gene encodes CDR1 SGHTA and CDR2 FQGNSA. The CDR3 region is CASSRDPDSYNEQFF. The CDR3 DNA sequence: TGTGCCAGCAGCCGAGACCCGGATTCTTACAATGAGCAGTTCTTC.